The 24 T cell receptor beta chains reported below all come from one sample, sequenced in a study of response to subunit inactivated influenza vaccine. TCRdb re-called the RT-PCR reads through MiXCR, storing one row per CDR3 protein. The sample consists of around 570,000 distinct CDR3 sequences, approximately 11% of them appearing once. A further study also used this sample, focusing on T cells expressing NK-cell markers. That paper states: cDNA encoding TCR beta was synthesized via 5'RACE template switching incorporating UMIs.

Material: PBMCs from blood, obtained on the day of vaccination. The receptors stem from a man in his fifties who received an inactivated influenza vaccine.

There are many counts of this clonotype. CDR3 bases: TGTGCCAGCAGTCCCCGCGGTAGCGGAATCGATGAGCAGTTCTTC. This translates into CASSPRGSGIDEQFF. This sequence joins TRBV28 and TRBJ2-1; D perhaps matches TRBD2 (6 bases). The CDR3 covers 15 residues. V was cut by 5 bases and J by 8 bases, with 19 bases left in between. The germline CDR1 and CDR2 sequences are MDHEN and SYDVKM. Using reference TRBV28 and TRBJ2-1 for the parts outside the CDR3, the full variable domain is DVKVTQSSRYLVKRTGEKVFLECVQDMDHENMFWYRQDPGLGLRLIYFSYDVKMKEKGDIPEGYSVSREKKERFSLILESASTNQTSMYLCASSPRGSGIDEQFFGPGTRLTVL.

V gene TRBV10-3 combines with J gene TRBJ2-7; no definite D call. From germline, CDR1 is ENHRY and CDR2 SYGVKD. The CDR3 totals 12 residues. Trimming shortened V by 4 bases and J by 4 bases, and 8 bases separated the two germline ends. CDR3 in amino acids: CAISVTEYEQYF. CDR3 sequence (DNA): TGTGCCATCAGTGTTACGGAGTACGAGCAGTACTTC.

This clonotype has a handful of counts. The genes are TRBV30 and TRBJ2-5; perhaps TRBD2 as D (6 bases). Trimming shortened V by 5 bases and J by 3 bases, and 16 bases separated the two germline ends. This CDR3 spans 14 amino acids. Germline V lookup: CDR1 GTSNPN, CDR2 SVGIG (reference sequence). The DNA of the CDR3 is TGTGCCTGGTCCCTCCGGGGGTGGGAAGAGACCCAGTACTTC. Translated: CAWSLRGWEETQYF.

The chain links TRBV7-2 to TRBJ2-7; unclear D gene. The ends were cut back, 8 bases at V and 3 bases at J, with 11 bases in the middle. Germline V lookup: CDR1 SGHTA, CDR2 FQGNSA. This CDR3 has 12 amino acids. The CDR3 DNA reads as TGTGCCAGCTCTGTGGGCGTCTACGAGCAGTACTTC. Its protein product is CASSVGVYEQYF.

In this sample, this clonotype turned up a few times. The DNA of the CDR3 is TGTGCCAGCAGTTTAAACGAGAGGAGCGGGGAGCTGTTTTTT. Translation: CASSLNERSGELFF. The chain employs TRBV12-3 or TRBV12-4 and TRBJ2-2; D is undetermined. V lost 2 bases, J lost 7 bases, and 11 bases lay in between. The length of the CDR3 is 14 residues.

This clonotype was seen a few times. The chain links TRBV5-1 to TRBJ2-7; TRBD1 matches 9 bases. This CDR3 comprises 16 residues. Germline assignment: CDR1 SGHRS and CDR2 YFSETQ. Unmatched junction bases numbered 4, after V lost 0 bases and J lost 0 bases. The CDR3 region is CASSLVGTGNSYEQYF. CDR3 DNA: TGCGCCAGCAGCTTGGTAGGGACAGGGAACTCCTACGAGCAGTACTTC.

This clonotype was seen a handful of times. The gene calls are TRBV6-2 or TRBV6-3 and TRBJ2-1, with no clear D. The V gene lost 5 bases and the J gene lost 10 bases, with 15 bases spanning the gap. In germline, CDR1 is MNHEY, CDR2 SVGEGT. The CDR3 runs 13 residues. Here the CDR3 DNA reads TGTGCCAGCAGTCGCCCTAGTGGTCGAGAGCAGTTCTTC. Its translation: CASSRPSGREQFF.

In its sample, this clonotype was seen a few times. The rearrangement links TRBV5-1 to TRBJ2-3, with 8 positions matching TRBD2. Trimming removed 2 bases from V and 3 bases from J; junction bases left unmatched: 5. This CDR3 region has 15 residues. The germline V gene has CDR1 SGHRS and CDR2 YFSETQ. CDR3 protein: CASSLAGVETDTQYF. CDR3 bases: TGCGCCAGCAGCTTAGCGGGAGTAGAGACAGATACGCAGTATTTT.

In its sample, this clonotype was seen a few times. The CDR3 protein is CASSVPLGSLKGNEQFF. DNA of the CDR3: TGTGCCAGCAGCGTGCCGCTAGGAAGTCTTAAAGGGAATGAGCAGTTCTTC. The J gene is TRBJ2-1, the V gene TRBV5-6; D remains ambiguous. In germline, CDR1 is SGHDT, CDR2 YYEEEE. This CDR3 is 17 amino acids long. V was shortened by 4 bases and J by 7 bases, with 24 bases between the two germline ends.

V usage is TRBV11-1 and J usage is TRBJ2-1; TRBD1 aligns across 8 bases. The trim removed 6 bases at V and 4 bases at J, leaving 20 bases unmatched. This CDR3 is built from 19 residues. Germline lookup yields CDR1 SGHAT and CDR2 FQDESV (reference sequence). This chain's CDR3 is CASSYQGARVAHSYNEQFF. DNA of the CDR3: TGTGCCAGCAGTTATCAGGGGGCGCGGGTAGCGCACTCGTACAATGAGCAGTTCTTC.

V usage is TRBV29-1 and J usage is TRBJ2-7, with TRBD1 matching 9 bases. The CDR3 has 13 amino acids. J gave up 6 bases and V 6 bases, and 9 bases lay outside the gene matches. The germline V gene encodes CDR1 SQVTM and CDR2 ANQGSEA. CDR3 amino acids: CSVKGQGWVEQYF. In DNA form, the CDR3 reads TGCAGCGTCAAGGGACAGGGTTGGGTCGAGCAGTACTTC.

Many counts were recorded for this clonotype. The chain combines TRBV5-1 with TRBJ2-7; perhaps TRBD1 as D (6 bases). There are 14 residues in the CDR3. The germline CDR1 and CDR2 sequences are SGHRS and YFSETQ. The V end lost 3 bases, the J end lost 4 bases, and 14 bases lay between the germline ends. CDR3 DNA: TGCGCCAGCAGCTCTCTTGGGACACCTTACGAGCAGTACTTC. It translates to CASSSLGTPYEQYF.

The chain carries TRBV20-1 and TRBJ2-3; no reliable D call. This CDR3 spans 13 amino acids. The V gene lost 2 bases and the J gene lost 2 bases, with 8 bases spanning the gap. The germline CDR1 and CDR2 sequences are DFQATT and SNEGSKA (reference sequence). DNA for the CDR3: TGCAGTGCTAGAATCCCGGACACAGATACGCAGTATTTT. Its protein product is CSARIPDTDTQYF.

This chain links TRBV20-1 with TRBJ2-1; unclear D gene. The CDR3 contains 13 residues. The germline CDR1 and CDR2 sequences are DFQATT and SNEGSKA (reference sequence). Deletions cut 6 bases from V and 0 bases from J, with 9 bases between. The CDR3 here is CSASSRSYNEQFF. The CDR3 nucleotides are TGCAGTGCCTCCAGTCGCTCCTACAATGAGCAGTTCTTC.

The J gene is TRBJ2-3, the V gene TRBV29-1; 13 positions match TRBD2. This CDR3 has 15 amino acids. The ends lost 6 bases at V and 1 base at J; junction bases unmatched: 4. Germline CDR1 SQVTM, CDR2 ANQGSEA. The CDR3 nucleotides are TGCAGCGTGCGGACTAGCGGGAGTCGCACAGATACGCAGTATTTT. Encoded protein: CSVRTSGSRTDTQYF.

This clonotype was counted ten times or more. The chain couples TRBV12-3 or TRBV12-4 to TRBJ1-1; the D is unclear. The V gene lost 2 bases and the J gene lost 8 bases, with 9 bases spanning the gap. This CDR3 region has 12 residues. This chain's CDR3 is CASSLNSQEAFF. The CDR3 DNA reads as TGTGCCAGCAGTTTAAACAGCCAGGAAGCTTTCTTT.

V and J are TRBV29-1 and TRBJ2-1; 13 bases map to TRBD2. CDR3 length: 16 amino acids. J was trimmed by 1 base and V by 3 bases; bases with no gene match: 3. Germline V gene sequence: CDR1 SQVTM, CDR2 ANQGSEA. The CDR3 sequence is CSVEGLAGTSYNEQFF. CDR3 bases: TGCAGCGTTGAGGGACTAGCGGGGACTTCCTACAATGAGCAGTTCTTC.

This clonotype was seen a few times. The chain employs TRBV28 and TRBJ1-1; TRBD1 might be the D (5 bases). The CDR3 sequence is 15 residues long. Germline-derived CDR1 and CDR2 are MDHEN and SYDVKM. With 5 bases removed from V and 5 bases from J, the gap between germline ends came to 18 bases. CDR3 coding DNA: TGTGCCAGCAGTATCTTGCGGGGGTTGGGTACTGAAGCTTTCTTT. Protein product: CASSILRGLGTEAFF.

This clonotype was counted only a few times. The chain uses TRBV20-1 and TRBJ2-2; D possibly corresponds to TRBD2 (5 bases). Germline V gene lookup returns CDR1 DFQATT and CDR2 SNEGSKA (reference sequence). The CDR3 is 15 residues long. Trimming stripped 1 base from V and 1 base from J, with 10 bases between. Written as DNA, the CDR3 is TGCAGTGCTAGAGGAGGAGCGGAGAACACCGGGGAGCTGTTTTTT. It translates to CSARGGAENTGELFF.

The chain carries TRBV12-3 or TRBV12-4 and TRBJ1-5; D possibly corresponds to TRBD1 (5 bases). V was trimmed by 3 bases and J by 7 bases, leaving 13 bases between them. The CDR3 runs 14 residues. The CDR3 protein is CASSFTQGSQPQHF. DNA for the CDR3: TGTGCCAGCAGTTTCACCCAGGGAAGCCAGCCCCAGCATTTT.

There are a few counts of this clonotype. The chain employs TRBV10-3 and TRBJ1-3; 7 bases map to TRBD1. The CDR3 is made up of 15 amino acids. Germline-derived CDR1 and CDR2 are ENHRY and SYGVKD. Trimming took 7 bases from V and 0 from J; bases not matched to a gene: 6. DNA for the CDR3: TGTGCCATCACCCGCGGGACAGACTCTGGAAACACCATATATTTT. This codes for CAITRGTDSGNTIYF.

The chain has TRBV7-8 and TRBJ1-1, with a possible D match to TRBD1 (5 bases). CDR1 and CDR2 from the germline V gene are SGHVS and FQNEAQ. V shed 5 bases and J shed 0 bases, with 10 bases lying between them. There are 14 residues in the CDR3. In DNA form, the CDR3 reads TGTGCCAGCAGCGCGACAGAAGTGAACACTGAAGCTTTCTTT. Translation gives CASSATEVNTEAFF.

V gene TRBV7-3 combines with J gene TRBJ1-1; no reliable D call. CDR1 SGHTA and CDR2 FQGTGA come from the germline V gene. The CDR3 is 14 residues long. The V end lost 1 base, the J end lost 4 bases, and 10 bases lay between the germline ends. The CDR3 loop reads CASSLKSRGTEAFF. The CDR3 DNA reads TGTGCCAGCAGCTTAAAATCGCGGGGCACTGAAGCTTTCTTT.

J is TRBJ2-7 and V is TRBV25-1; D is ambiguous. The V gene's germline CDR1 is MGHDK and CDR2 SYGVNS. This CDR3 is built from 14 residues. V was cut by 1 base and J by 1 base, with 8 bases left in between. In DNA form, the CDR3 reads TGTGCCAGCAGTGAATCTGACGAATCCTACGAGCAGTACTTC. It yields the protein CASSESDESYEQYF.